These 21 T cell receptor beta chains came from one sample sequenced in a study of blood T cell repertoires in COVID-19. The table came from immunoSEQ multiplex PCR; TCRdb's copy has only in-frame clones and leaves some out. This sample yields 150,000 to 250,000 clones, of which 75% to 85% are seen a single time; about 12% belongs to the top ten. Sequenced: PBMCs or T cells enriched from blood (not recorded which). The source is a man aged 35-49 years who had recovered from COVID-19.

This CDR3 reads CASSAGTGSGELFF. The CDR3 region has the DNA TGTGCCAGCAGTGCCGGGACAGGGTCCGGGGAGCTGTTTTTT. This chain uses TRBV7-3 with TRBJ2-2, with TRBD1 identical over 9 bases. The CDR3 is 14 residues long. With 6 bases clipped from V and 6 bases from J, the junction kept 5 bases outside the gene matches. The germline V gene encodes CDR1 SGHTA and CDR2 FQGTGA.

The chain couples TRBV20-1 to TRBJ1-2, with a tentative D call TRBD1 (5 bases). Per the germline V gene, CDR1 is DFQATT and CDR2 is SNEGSKA (reference sequence). Trimming took 3 bases from V and 4 from J, leaving 15 bases between them. The CDR3 runs to 14 residues. The chain's CDR3 is CSASGGQGLYGYTF. CDR3 coding DNA: TGCAGTGCTAGTGGGGGTCAGGGCCTCTATGGCTACACCTTC.

V is TRBV5-6 and J is TRBJ1-2; D is possibly TRBD1 (5 bases). V dropped 5 bases and J dropped 4 bases, with 24 bases sitting between them. From germline, CDR1 is SGHDT and CDR2 YYEEEE. This CDR3 has 17 amino acids. CDR3 in amino acids: CASRPAGWMQGGYGYTF. In nucleotides, the CDR3 is TGTGCCAGCAGACCTGCAGGCTGGATGCAGGGCGGCTATGGCTACACCTTC.

This clone showed up just a few times. The V and J genes are TRBV20-1 and TRBJ1-2, with D maybe TRBD1 (6 bases). Germline values: CDR1 DFQATT, CDR2 SNEGSKA (reference sequence). V lost 3 bases and J 7 bases, leaving 18 bases between the germline ends. This CDR3 is 14 amino acids long. Written as DNA, the CDR3 is TGCAGTGCTAGTGAAACGGGAGGGACATTTGGCTACACCTTC. Residues: CSASETGGTFGYTF.

The chain employs TRBV29-1 and TRBJ2-7; 8 bases agree with TRBD2. V gave up 4 bases and J gave up 2 bases; unmatched junction bases: 7. The CDR3 totals 14 residues. CDR1 and CDR2 from the germline V gene are SQVTM and ANQGSEA. This CDR3 reads CSVVREGHAYEQYF. CDR3 DNA sequence: TGCAGCGTTGTCCGGGAGGGCCATGCCTACGAGCAGTACTTC.

This clone was seen more than once but under ten times. The chain employs TRBV3-1 (or the pseudogene TRBV3-2) and TRBJ1-1; TRBD1 aligns across 10 bases. The CDR3 contains 14 residues. Losses at the gene ends were 4 bases for V and 4 bases for J; bases not matched to a gene: 3. Germline CDR1 is LGHDT and CDR2 is YNNKEL (reference sequence). The CDR3 sequence is CASSRRQGATEAFF. Here the CDR3 DNA reads TGTGCCAGCAGCCGCCGACAGGGGGCCACTGAAGCTTTCTTT.

The chain combines TRBV7-9 with TRBJ2-2; 11 positions agree with TRBD2. CDR3 length equals 14 residues. Germline V gives CDR1 SEHNR, CDR2 FQNEAQ (reference sequence). J was trimmed by 3 bases and V by 9 bases; bases with no gene match: 3. DNA for the CDR3: TGTGCCAGGGAGGGACTAGCGGACACCGGGGAGCTGTTTTTT. Translated: CAREGLADTGELFF. Variable domain in full (rest from reference TRBV7-9 and TRBJ2-2): DTGVSQNPRHKITKRGQNVTFRCDPISEHNRLYWYRQTLGQGPEFLTYFQNEAQLEKSRLLSDRFSAERPKGSFSTLEIQRTEQGDSAMYLCAREGLADTGELFFGEGSRLTVL.

V is TRBV5-1 and J is TRBJ2-5; 10 bases agree with TRBD2. Germline V CDR1 and CDR2: SGHRS, YFSETQ. The CDR3 length is 17 residues. V trimming: 0 bases; J trimming: 5 bases; junction bases outside the gene matches: 10. This chain's CDR3 is CASSLGLASGSGETQYF. CDR3 sequence (DNA): TGCGCCAGCAGCTTGGGTTTGGCTAGCGGGAGTGGGGAGACCCAGTACTTC.

The rearrangement joins TRBV28 to TRBJ1-1; maybe TRBD1 (5 bases). Between the trimmed V and J ends, which lost 1 base and 4 bases, there was a span of 10 bases. Germline V lookup: CDR1 MDHEN, CDR2 SYDVKM. The CDR3 sequence is 14 residues long. CDR3 residues: CASSLFRGGTEAFF. CDR3 nucleotide sequence: TGTGCCAGCAGTTTATTTCGGGGGGGCACTGAAGCTTTCTTT.

This clone appeared once. The chain carries TRBV28 and TRBJ2-7; 7 bases are a match to TRBD1. CDR1 is MDHEN and CDR2 is SYDVKM in the germline V gene. V shed 10 bases and J 3 bases; nucleotides not matched to a gene: 18. The CDR3 consists of 16 residues. The CDR3 loop is CATQGRGQQILYEQYF. The CDR3, as DNA: TGTGCCACCCAAGGTAGGGGACAGCAAATCCTCTACGAGCAGTACTTC.

This clone showed up just once. The gene calls are TRBV5-6 and TRBJ2-5; unclear D gene. Trimming shortened V by 5 bases and J by 0 bases, and 8 bases separated the two germline ends. This CDR3 has 13 residues. Looked up from germline, CDR1 is SGHDT and CDR2 is YYEEEE. CDR3 sequence reads: CASRYTYQETQYF. CDR3 nucleotide sequence: TGTGCCAGCAGGTACACGTACCAAGAGACCCAGTACTTC.

The rearrangement uses TRBV7-2 and TRBJ2-1, with 9 nucleotides matching TRBD2. J was trimmed by 2 bases and V by 5 bases; bases with no gene match: 10. Germline assignment: CDR1 SGHTA and CDR2 FQGNSA. This CDR3 comprises 17 residues. The CDR3 loop reads CASSIQLAGPAYNEQFF. In nucleotides, the CDR3 is TGTGCCAGCAGCATTCAGCTAGCGGGACCCGCCTACAATGAGCAGTTCTTC.

The CDR3 coding sequence is TGTGCCAGCAGCCGGTCCGGGGTTTCGTGGAGCACTGAAGCTTTCTTT. Its protein product is CASSRSGVSWSTEAFF. The chain carries TRBV13 and TRBJ1-1; D remains ambiguous. CDR1 is PRHDT and CDR2 is FYEKMQ in the germline V gene (reference sequence). The length of the CDR3 is 16 residues. V was cut by 5 bases and J by 4 bases, with 20 bases left in between.

V is TRBV16 and J is TRBJ1-5, with 9 bases identical to TRBD1. CDR3 length equals 16 residues. Germline CDR1 and CDR2: KGHSY and FQNENV. The trim removed 1 base at V and 5 bases at J, leaving 6 bases unmatched. The CDR3 DNA follows: TGTGCCAGCAGCCAATTCGTGGACAGGGGAGATCAGCCCCAGCATTTT. It yields the protein CASSQFVDRGDQPQHF. Complete variable domain (other parts from reference TRBV16 and TRBJ1-5): GEEVAQTPKHLVRGEGQKAKLYCAPIKGHSYVFWYQQVLKNEFKFLISFQNENVFDETGMPKERFSAKCLPNSPCSLEIQATKLEDSAVYFCASSQFVDRGDQPQHFGDGTRLSIL.

The rearrangement links TRBV28 to TRBJ2-1, with TRBD2 matching over 9 bases. Germline loops: CDR1 MDHEN, CDR2 SYDVKM. V was clipped by 5 bases and J by 7 bases; unmatched bases: 9. The CDR3 spans 15 residues. CDR3 residues: CASSPRTSEGNEQFF. CDR3 coding DNA: TGTGCCAGCAGTCCACGGACTAGCGAGGGGAATGAGCAGTTCTTC.

The chain couples TRBV3-1 (or the pseudogene TRBV3-2) to TRBJ2-7; possibly TRBD2 for D (6 bases). Trimming pared 4 bases from V and 2 bases from J, leaving 12 bases between. Germline loops: CDR1 LGHDT, CDR2 YNNKEL (reference sequence). The CDR3 runs 14 residues. For the CDR3, the DNA is TGTGCCAGCAGCCCCCCGGGACTCCCCTACGAGCAGTACTTC. The encoded protein is CASSPPGLPYEQYF.

About this clone itself: This sample also contains other DNA sequences that code for the same CDR3. This sequence joins TRBV12-3 or TRBV12-4 and TRBJ1-1, with a tentative D call TRBD1 (5 bases). Trimming pared 6 bases from V and 1 base from J, leaving 9 bases between. This CDR3 has 13 amino acids. The CDR3 sequence: CASSPTGNTEAFF. CDR3 DNA sequence: TGTGCCAGCAGCCCAACAGGGAACACTGAAGCTTTCTTT.

J is TRBJ2-7 and V is TRBV9, with 7 bases aligning to TRBD2. Per the germline V gene, CDR1 is SGDLS and CDR2 is YYNGEE. The CDR3 extends over 14 amino acids. After removal of 5 bases from V and 7 bases from J, the junction contained 12 bases not matched to a gene. DNA for the CDR3: TGTGCCAGCAGTTCGAGAGCAGCGGGATGGGAGCAGTACTTC. Translating it yields CASSSRAAGWEQYF.

The CDR3: CASGLQGASSRNEQFF. DNA for the CDR3: TGTGCCAGCGGCCTACAAGGGGCAAGCTCCCGCAATGAGCAGTTCTTC. The rearrangement uses TRBV7-2 and TRBJ2-1, with D possibly matching TRBD1 (5 bases). Germline loops: CDR1 SGHTA, CDR2 FQGNSA. The CDR3 contains 16 residues. The V gene lost 8 bases and the J gene lost 6 bases, with 23 bases spanning the gap.

This sequence joins TRBV7-8 and TRBJ1-5; 10 nucleotides agree with TRBD1. Germline V CDR1 and CDR2: SGHVS, FQNEAQ. CDR3 size: 18 residues. V lost 6 bases, J lost 0 bases, and 11 bases stayed unmatched. The CDR3 coding sequence is TGTGCCAGCAGAAGACAGGGGGCGATTCGTGGTAGCAATCAGCCCCAGCATTTT. Protein product: CASRRQGAIRGSNQPQHF.

The chain has TRBV6-5 and TRBJ1-1; no clear D gene. CDR3 length: 13 residues. V lost 2 bases, J lost 3 bases, and 7 bases lay in between. The V gene's germline CDR1 is MNHEY and CDR2 SVGAGI. The CDR3 loop reads CASSYRSHTEAFF. In DNA form, the CDR3 reads TGTGCCAGCAGTTACAGAAGCCACACTGAAGCTTTCTTT.